The sequence of this T cell receptor (beta chain) was determined in a study of cytomegalovirus exposure and HLA in healthy donors. Study background: Out of about 190 million T cells, an earlier analysis found roughly 110 million unique TCR beta sequences in total.

Notes on this clone: The antigen is unknown. One junction end disagrees with the germline gene, perhaps due to a read error.

CDR1 and CDR2 from the germline V gene are SGHTA and FQGNSA. The CDR3 spans 16 residues. 60 Vbeta and 13 Jbeta primers were used in PCR. Data came from immunoSEQ multiplex PCR; TCRdb stores just in-frame clones and leaves some out. This table has 95,000 to 150,000 clones, about two thirds appearing once. Points from the study as a whole: In an earlier analysis, productive rearrangement rates for most beta V segments clustered near 87% or 30%. Some V segments could not be told apart, so they were left out, TRBV6-2 and TRBV6-3 among them. HLA alleles were associated with 17,000 or so TCR beta sequences in a later analysis at 0.05 false discovery rate.

V usage is TRBV7-2 and J usage is TRBJ2-1; 9 bases map to TRBD2. The material sequenced was PBMCs. This clonotype was obtained from a man aged 25 to 40 in good health and CMV-seronegative. The CDR3: CASRLAGTSHGNEQFF. CDR3 nucleotides: TGTGCCAGCAGATTAGCCGGGACTAGCCACGGCAATGAGCAGTTCTTC.